This T cell receptor (beta chain) was observed in a study of early T cells in non-severe SARS-CoV-2 infection. Study details: Sequencing of unsorted whole blood was done on bulk RNA, leaving chains unpaired. The study, taken as a whole, reports: VDJdb matches were skewed toward anti-spike CD8 T cell responses.

Each cDNA molecule carried a unique molecular identifier. TCRdb used MiXCR to reprocess the 5' RACE reads, holding one entry per CDR3 protein. The sample lists some 77,000 distinct CDR3 sequences, approximately 15% occurring once. The CDR3 is made up of 12 amino acids. V lost 7 bases and J lost 1, with 10 bases in between. From germline, CDR1 is GTSNPN and CDR2 SVGIG (reference sequence). Comments on this clonotype: The antigen is undetermined.

The clonotype was recovered from an adult who was a healthcare worker with PCR-confirmed SARS-CoV-2 infection or an uninfected control (not recorded which). Material for sequencing was whole blood. V usage is TRBV30 and J usage is TRBJ1-1, with D perhaps TRBD1 (6 bases). DNA for the CDR3: TGTGCCTATTTGACAGGGAACACTGAAGCTTTCTTT. Translated: CAYLTGNTEAFF.